These 4 T cell receptor beta chains came from one sample sequenced in a study of response to subunit inactivated influenza vaccine. MiXCR, applied by TCRdb to the RT-PCR reads, yields one record per CDR3 protein. The sample includes about 800,000 distinct CDR3 sequences, about 20% of them seen just once. The starting material was PBMCs from blood, obtained roughly 5 days after vaccination. These receptors all stem from a man aged 50-59 years who received an inactivated influenza vaccine.

The chain combines TRBV20-1 with TRBJ2-2, with TRBD2 matching over 8 bases. The CDR3 extends over 13 amino acids. V was clipped by 6 bases and J by 6 bases; unmatched bases: 6. CDR1 is DFQATT and CDR2 is SNEGSKA in the germline V gene (reference sequence). The CDR3, as DNA: TGCAGTGCCAGGGGACTAGGGCCCGGGGAGCTGTTTTTT. This codes for CSARGLGPGELFF.

This chain uses TRBV7-2 with TRBJ2-3; TRBD1 agrees at 10 bases. There are 13 residues in the CDR3. Germline V lookup: CDR1 SGHTA, CDR2 FQGNSA. The ends lost 6 bases at V and 14 bases at J; junction bases unmatched: 11. The CDR3 sequence: CASSTTGGFIRYF. The CDR3 DNA reads TGTGCCAGCAGTACGACAGGGGGCTTTATTCGGTATTTT.

The chain is built from TRBV15 and TRBJ2-1; D ambiguous. Germline CDR1 reads LNHNV; CDR2 reads YYDKDF (reference sequence). The V end was cut by 5 bases, the J end by 4 bases, with 6 bases between. This CDR3 spans 12 amino acids. The CDR3 spells CATSSLYNEQFF. CDR3 nucleotide sequence: TGTGCCACCAGCTCCCTGTACAATGAGCAGTTCTTC.

The chain couples TRBV5-1 to TRBJ2-7; possible D gene TRBD1, 6 bases. V lost 0 bases and J lost 1, with 11 bases in between. Germline assignment: CDR1 SGHRS and CDR2 YFSETQ. The CDR3 has 15 amino acids. Here the CDR3 reads CASSLERTVSYEQYF. The DNA for the CDR3 is TGCGCCAGCAGCTTGGAGAGGACAGTGTCCTACGAGCAGTACTTC.